This is a list of T cell receptor beta chains from one sample in a study of blood T cell repertoires in COVID-19. TCRdb's copy holds only in-frame clones and misses some; the assay was immunoSEQ multiplex PCR. There are around 100,000 clones in the sample; approximately 84% occur only once, and approximately 1.5% lies in the top ten. Material for sequencing was peripheral blood. These receptors were taken from a man in his forties with acute or convalescent COVID-19. CDR3s include the opening cysteine and the closing phenylalanine or tryptophan. The D gene is left open where the match is weak. Size is omitted from some rows. Given values are once, few, many or a class for expanded clones.

V gene	D gene	clone size	J gene	CDR3 DNA	CDR3 protein
TRBV19	-	once	TRBJ1-4	TGTGCCAGTAGCCCCTTAACATGGGGCAAGGATGAAAAACTGTTTTTT	CASSPLTWGKDEKLFF
TRBV7-3	TRBD1	-	TRBJ1-6	TGTGCCAGCAGCTTAATGGGGACAGTCAGTTCACCCCTCCACTTT	CASSLMGTVSSPLHF
TRBV28	-	-	TRBJ1-1	TGTGCCAGCAGAGGGGTGTCGAACACTGAAGCTTTCTTT	CASRGVSNTEAFF
TRBV18	TRBD1	-	TRBJ1-3	TGTGCCAGCTCACCCCTGGACAGGGGGTCTGGAAACACCATATATTTT	CASSPLDRGSGNTIYF
TRBV6-5	-	few	TRBJ1-5	TGTGCCAGCAGTTCACGGGTCAATCAGCCCCAGCATTTT	CASSSRVNQPQHF
TRBV5-1	-	-	TRBJ2-1	TGCGCCAGCACGGGTCCCTCCTACAATGAGCAGTTCTTC	CASTGPSYNEQFF
TRBV15	-	-	TRBJ1-2	TGTGCCACCAGCAAATCCACCAGGGGCGGAGGTGGCTACACCTTC	CATSKSTRGGGGYTF
TRBV7-9	TRBD2	few	TRBJ2-5	TGTAGCGGGGGTGAAGAGACCCAGTACTTC	CSGGEETQYF
TRBV29-1	TRBD1	-	TRBJ1-2	TGCAGCGTTGATAGGATCGGGACAGGGAATCATTATGGCTACACCTTC	CSVDRIGTGNHYGYTF
TRBV7-3	TRBD1	-	TRBJ1-4	TGTGCCAGCATCTTAACGGAAGGGGGCTGGACTAATGAAAAACTGTTTTTT	CASILTEGGWTNEKLFF
TRBV10-3	-	few	TRBJ1-5	TGTGCCACAGGGTATGGGAATCAGCCCCAGCATTTT	CATGYGNQPQHF
TRBV7-3	-	-	TRBJ1-4	TGTGCCAGCAGCACGCACAGGGTTGGGGAAAAACTGTTTTTT	CASSTHRVGEKLFF
TRBV5-1	TRBD2	-	TRBJ2-3	TGCGCCAGCAGTTTGCGGAATAGCGGGGGCGCAGATACGCAGTATTTT	CASSLRNSGGADTQYF
TRBV28	TRBD1	-	TRBJ2-3	TGTGCCAGCAGTTTATATTGGACAGGGTCGGCGCCAACGCTCACAGATACGCAGTATTTT	CASSLYWTGSAPTLTDTQYF
TRBV7-2	-	-	TRBJ2-7	TGTGCCAGCAGCTTAGGAACAGGTCCCTACGAGCAGTACTTC	CASSLGTGPYEQYF
TRBV10-2	TRBD2	-	TRBJ2-1	TGCGCCAGCAGTGAACGACTAGCGGGGACCCCGGAGCAGTTCTTC	CASSERLAGTPEQFF
TRBV6-6	TRBD2	-	TRBJ2-1	TGTGCCAGCACGCTAGCGGCCTCCTACAATGAGCAGTTCTTC	CASTLAASYNEQFF
TRBV4-1	TRBD1	-	TRBJ2-6	TGCGCCAGCAGGCCCTATGGACAGGGGGTTTCTGGGGCCAACGTCCTGACTTTC	CASRPYGQGVSGANVLTF
TRBV4-2	-	-	TRBJ2-1	TGTGCCAGCAGCCGGTCAGAGGTTTACAATGAGCAGTTCTTC	CASSRSEVYNEQFF
TRBV12-5	-	-	TRBJ1-2	TGTGCTAGTGGTTTGGGACATAACTATGGCTACACCTTC	CASGLGHNYGYTF
TRBV3-1/TRBV3-2	-	-	TRBJ2-3	TGTGCCAGCAGCCAACCTGAGGGATTCACAGATACGCAGTATTTT	CASSQPEGFTDTQYF
TRBV4-1	-	-	TRBJ2-1	TGCGCCAGCAGCCAAGCCCAATACAATGAGCAGTTCTTC	CASSQAQYNEQFF
TRBV10-1	-	-	TRBJ1-1	TGCGCCAGCAGTGAGTCGGTTCCAGCTGAAGCTTTCTTT	CASSESVPAEAFF
TRBV11-2	TRBD1	medium-sized	TRBJ2-3	TGTGCCAGCAGCTTAGTTTTTGGGACAGCTAGCACAGATACGCAGTATTTT	CASSLVFGTASTDTQYF
TRBV19	-	-	TRBJ2-2	TGTGCCAGTAGTCAAATCTTCTCAGTTTACACCGGGGAGCTGTTTTTT	CASSQIFSVYTGELFF
TRBV5-1	-	-	TRBJ2-5	TGCGCCAGCAGCTTGGCGGAGACGGGGGAGACCCAGTACTTC	CASSLAETGETQYF
TRBV18	TRBD1	-	TRBJ2-1	TGTGCCAGCTCATACGGACAGGTTGACTACAATGAGCAGTTCTTC	CASSYGQVDYNEQFF
TRBV11-2	TRBD2	-	TRBJ2-7	TGTGCCAGCAGCTCTGGGACTAGCGGATTCTCCTACGAGCAGTACTTC	CASSSGTSGFSYEQYF
TRBV14	TRBD2	-	TRBJ2-3	TGTGCCAGCAGCCAAGTGTGGCGGGGGGCCATCACAGATACGCAGTATTTT	CASSQVWRGAITDTQYF
TRBV6-5	-	-	TRBJ1-2	TGTGCCAGCACCCCCGACAGCTATGGCTACACCTTC	CASTPDSYGYTF
TRBV27	TRBD2	-	TRBJ2-1	TGTGCCAGCAGTAGTCTAGCGGGGGGGCGCCCAAAGAATGAGCAGTTCTTC	CASSSLAGGRPKNEQFF
TRBV28	TRBD2	-	TRBJ2-7	TGTGCCAGCAGTCTCCCACTAGCGGGATTCTCCTACGAGCAGTACTTC	CASSLPLAGFSYEQYF
TRBV24-1	-	-	TRBJ2-1	TGTGCCACCAGTCTAGCCCTAGCCGAGGATAATGAGCAGTTCTTC	CATSLALAEDNEQFF
TRBV4-2	-	once	TRBJ1-2	TGTGCCAGCAGCCCCCCAAGGCAGGGGAACTATGGCTACACCTTC	CASSPPRQGNYGYTF
TRBV5-1	TRBD2	-	TRBJ2-7	TGCGCCAGCAGCTTGGGCAGGAGTGGCGGGAGAGGCTACGAGCAGTACTTC	CASSLGRSGGRGYEQYF
TRBV27	TRBD1	-	TRBJ2-7	TGTGCCAGCAGTCCCAGGACAGGGCGGTACGAGCAGTACTTC	CASSPRTGRYEQYF
TRBV6-6	-	few	TRBJ2-1	TGTGCCAGCAGTTACTCGTCCCTGGAGCAGTTCTTC	CASSYSSLEQFF
TRBV6-5	-	-	TRBJ1-5	TGTGCCAGCAGTTCAGGTGATCAGCCCCAGCATTTT	CASSSGDQPQHF
TRBV7-9	-	-	TRBJ1-2	TGTGCCAGCAGCCCTCCGGGTCCACCCCCTTATGGCTACACCTTC	CASSPPGPPPYGYTF
TRBV7-9	-	-	TRBJ2-3	TGTGCCAGCAGCTCCCCCCCAGCGGGTATCAGCACAGATACGCAGTATTTT	CASSSPPAGISTDTQYF
TRBV7-6	TRBD1	few	TRBJ2-7	TGTGCCTTCCGCTCGGGACAGGGGATCTACGAGCAGTACTTC	CAFRSGQGIYEQYF
TRBV7-2	TRBD2	-	TRBJ2-3	TGTGCCAGCAGCATGGGACTAGCGGGAGGGCCTGGAGATACGCAGTATTTT	CASSMGLAGGPGDTQYF
TRBV3-1/TRBV3-2	TRBD2	-	TRBJ2-3	TGTGCCAGCACCCGAGGGCGGACTAGCGGGGGGCGCTGCACAGATACGCAGTATTTT	CASTRGRTSGGRCTDTQYF
TRBV28	TRBD1	-	TRBJ1-5	TGTGCCAGCACCTTGGACAGGGAAGATTATAGCAATCAGCCCCAGCATTTT	CASTLDREDYSNQPQHF
TRBV19	-	once	TRBJ2-7	TGTGCCAGTAGTCACGGGAACAGGGAGGGCTACGAGCAGTACTTC	CASSHGNREGYEQYF
TRBV6-5	-	-	TRBJ1-1	TGTGCCAGCAGCATGACTTCGAACACTGAAGCTTTCTTT	CASSMTSNTEAFF
TRBV4-2	-	-	TRBJ2-1	TGTGCCAGCAGCCAAGCCGACAATGAGCAGTTCTTC	CASSQADNEQFF
TRBV23-1	TRBD1	-	TRBJ2-7	TGCGCCAGCAGTCGACAGGGTAATTCAACCTACGAGCAGTACTTC	CASSRQGNSTYEQYF
TRBV2	-	-	TRBJ1-6	TGTGCCAGCAGCAGCCAAGGGGCGAATTCACCCCTCCACTTT	CASSSQGANSPLHF
TRBV5-4	-	-	TRBJ2-1	TGTGCCAGCAGCGCGTATAGGACTGGAGGCCGGTACAATGAGCAGTTCTTC	CASSAYRTGGRYNEQFF
TRBV28	TRBD1	-	TRBJ1-2	TGTGCCAGCAGCCGGGACAGGGGGAACTATGGCTACACCTTC	CASSRDRGNYGYTF
TRBV5-1	-	-	TRBJ2-3	TGCGCCAGCACCTTTTACGCAGGGGCTGTAGTGGATACGCAGTATTTT	CASTFYAGAVVDTQYF
TRBV7-2	TRBD1	once	TRBJ1-2	TGTGCCAGCAGCTCTACCCGGGACAGGGGTGGTGGCTACACCTTC	CASSSTRDRGGGYTF
TRBV18	TRBD1	-	TRBJ2-3	TGTGCCAGCTCACCGAACAGGGGGACAGATACGCAGTATTTT	CASSPNRGTDTQYF
TRBV6-6	TRBD2	-	TRBJ2-7	TGTGCCAGCAGTTTTAGCGGGGCCTACGAGCAGTACTTC	CASSFSGAYEQYF
TRBV12-3/TRBV12-4	-	-	TRBJ2-3	TGTGCCAGCAGTTACGGGGGACCAGATACGCAGTATTTT	CASSYGGPDTQYF
TRBV27	-	-	TRBJ2-3	TGTGCCATTCGGGGCACAGATACGCAGTATTTT	CAIRGTDTQYF
TRBV5-1	-	-	TRBJ2-1	TGCGCCAGCAGCGCGGCGGTTCGGAATGAGCAGTTCTTC	CASSAAVRNEQFF
TRBV7-6	-	-	TRBJ2-6	TGTGCCAGCAGCCCTGTTTACTCTGGGGCCAACGTCCTGACTTTC	CASSPVYSGANVLTF
TRBV28	TRBD1	once	TRBJ2-1	TGTGCCAGCAGTCCCCGACAGGGGAGGTACAATGAGCAGTTCTTC	CASSPRQGRYNEQFF